Each of the 7 T cell receptor beta chains below was sequenced from the same sample in a study of blood T cell repertoires in COVID-19. Profiling relied on immunoSEQ multiplex PCR, and the TCRdb table lists in-frame clones only, not all of them. The sample yields some 83,000 clones, about 91% seen once. Material: peripheral blood. The receptors derive from a man in his sixties with acute or convalescent COVID-19.

The chain carries TRBV7-3 and TRBJ1-1; 7 nucleotides match TRBD1. CDR3 length: 15 residues. Germline assignment: CDR1 SGHTA and CDR2 FQGTGA. V lost 4 bases to trimming and J lost 5 bases; unmatched junction nucleotides: 10. The CDR3 reads CASSSQPGGDTEAFF. CDR3 nucleotides: TGTGCCAGCAGCTCCCAACCAGGGGGAGATACTGAAGCTTTCTTT.

The chain joins TRBV5-4 to TRBJ2-1; weak D call: TRBD1 (5 bases). The CDR3 runs 13 residues. Germline loops: CDR1 SGHNT, CDR2 YYREEE (reference sequence). Trimming shortened V by 0 bases and J by 9 bases, and 10 bases separated the two germline ends. The CDR3 is CASSLVGESEQFF. The CDR3 bases are TGTGCCAGCAGCTTGGTAGGGGAAAGTGAGCAGTTCTTC.

The V and J genes are TRBV3-1 (or the pseudogene TRBV3-2) and TRBJ2-5, with 7 bases matching TRBD1. The J segment lost 5 bases and the V segment lost 4 bases, leaving 10 bases of the junction unmatched. There are 15 residues in the CDR3. The germline gives CDR1 LGHDT, CDR2 YNNKEL (reference sequence). CDR3 region: CASSPGTRGLETQYF. Here the CDR3 DNA reads TGTGCCAGCAGCCCAGGGACGAGGGGGCTGGAGACCCAGTACTTC.

This chain joins TRBV19 and TRBJ1-4; D uncertain. The V gene lost 3 bases and the J gene lost 1 base, with 12 bases spanning the gap. This CDR3 comprises 16 residues. In germline, CDR1 is LNHDA, CDR2 SQIVND (reference sequence). CDR3 in amino acids: CASSMGAVITNEKLFF. The CDR3, as DNA: TGTGCCAGTAGTATGGGAGCAGTAATAACTAATGAAAAACTGTTTTTT.

For the CDR3, the DNA is TGTGCCAGCAGCCATAGGCAGGGAACGTACAATGAGCAGTTCTTC. As protein: CASSHRQGTYNEQFF. V and J are TRBV3-1 (or the pseudogene TRBV3-2) and TRBJ2-1; TRBD1 might be the D (5 bases). V lost 3 bases to trimming and J lost 4 bases, with 13 bases between them. Germline CDR1 reads LGHDT; CDR2 reads YNNKEL (reference sequence). This CDR3 region has 15 residues.

This chain links TRBV5-5 with TRBJ2-5, with TRBD1 identical over 10 bases. Germline CDR1 reads SGHKS; CDR2 reads YYEKEE (reference sequence). The CDR3 sequence is 16 residues long. The J segment lost 4 bases and the V segment lost 1 base, leaving 7 bases of the junction unmatched. Here the CDR3 reads CASSLPPGQGSETQYF. CDR3 nucleotide sequence: TGTGCCAGCAGCTTGCCCCCGGGACAGGGGTCAGAGACCCAGTACTTC.

The rearrangement links TRBV7-4 to TRBJ2-5; 11 bases line up with TRBD2. From germline, CDR1 is SGHVT and CDR2 SQSDAQ. V was clipped by 5 bases and J by 5 bases; unmatched bases: 7. The CDR3 contains 15 residues. The CDR3 DNA is TGTGCCAGCAGCCAACTAGCGGGGGCCTCGGAGACCCAGTACTTC. It yields the protein CASSQLAGASETQYF. The whole variable domain, filled in from reference TRBV7-4 and TRBJ2-5, reads GAGVSQSPRYKVAKRGRDVALRCDSISGHVTLYWYRQTLGQGSEVLTYSQSDAQRDKSGRPSGRFSAERPERSVSTLKIQRTEQGDSAVYLCASSQLAGASETQYFGPGTRLLVL.